This entry features one T cell receptor (beta chain) sequence. The germline V gene has CDR1 KGHSH and CDR2 LQKENI. The length of the CDR3 is 15 residues. The V gene lost 1 base and the J gene lost 10 bases, with 17 bases spanning the gap. Authors' analysis steps: Amplification from reference gene primers served as the basis for estimated nucleated cell counts. Data came from immunoSEQ multiplex PCR; TCRdb stores just in-frame clones and leaves some out. From that table come the V and J calls and clone size; the DNA was used to work out D and trimming. The data contain roughly 64,000 clones, approximately 90% of them seen just once; the ten biggest clones take up approximately 3%. The data originate from a study of blood T cell repertoires in COVID-19. As for the study in general: Acute and convalescent COVID-19 samples came from the United States, Italy and Spain.

This TCR was recovered from a man aged 45-65 years with active COVID-19. This sequence joins TRBV18 and TRBJ2-1; D might be TRBD1 (6 bases). Sequencing was performed on peripheral blood. Written as DNA, the CDR3 is TGTGCCAGCTCACCACGAGGGGGAATGGGGGAGGAGCAGTTCTTC. Translation: CASSPRGGMGEEQFF.